Presented here are 10 T cell receptor beta chains from one specimen sequenced in a study of T-cell memory formation after mild COVID-19. TCRdb re-called the 5' RACE reads through MiXCR, storing one row per CDR3 protein. The data contain 380,000 or so distinct CDR3 sequences, roughly an eighth of them singletons. Material: PBMCs or a T cell subset sorted from them (not recorded which). Source of these receptors: a man aged 18 to 35 who had mild COVID-19 (a few samples of this study predate the infection). Cell type and time point are not known.

The rearrangement uses TRBV3-1 and TRBJ2-7, with a weak D call TRBD2 (6 bases). Germline assignment: CDR1 LGHDT and CDR2 YNNKEL (reference sequence). The ends were cut back, 4 bases at V and 1 base at J, with 14 bases in the middle. The CDR3 runs 15 residues. As DNA, the CDR3 is TGTGCCAGCAGCCCCCGGAGGGCTAGATCCTACGAGCAGTACTTC. Translated: CASSPRRARSYEQYF.

This clonotype showed up just a few times. This sequence joins TRBV12-3 or TRBV12-4 and TRBJ1-6, with 8 bases lining up with TRBD1. The CDR3 runs to 15 residues. V dropped 2 bases and J dropped 7; count of bases not matched to a gene: 4. The CDR3 DNA sequence: TGTGCCAGCAGTTTACTAGGACAGGGAAATTCACCCCTCCACTTT. As protein: CASSLLGQGNSPLHF.

The chain has TRBV27 and TRBJ2-1; D might be TRBD1 or TRBD2, each matching 5 bases. Germline V gives CDR1 MNHEY, CDR2 SMNVEV (reference sequence). Between the trimmed V and J ends, which lost 5 bases and 13 bases, there was a span of 18 bases. The CDR3 runs to 13 residues. CDR3 sequence: CASSPSGPRRQFF. For the CDR3, the DNA is TGTGCCAGCAGTCCTTCGGGACCCAGGAGACAGTTCTTC.

The genes are TRBV27 and TRBJ2-5; 9 bases map to TRBD2. Germline V gene data show CDR1 as MNHEY and CDR2 as SMNVEV (reference sequence). Trimming removed 5 bases from V and 4 bases from J; junction bases left unmatched: 8. The CDR3 contains 15 residues. The CDR3 reads CASSPLTSGAETQYF. CDR3 nucleotide sequence: TGTGCCAGCAGTCCTCTGACTAGCGGCGCAGAGACCCAGTACTTC.

In its sample, this clonotype was seen a few times. The V gene is TRBV18, the J gene TRBJ2-1; D is unresolved. Trimming removed 6 bases from V and 9 bases from J, with 21 bases in between. The length of the CDR3 is 15 residues. Germline V gene sequence: CDR1 KGHSH, CDR2 LQKENI. The CDR3, as DNA: TGTGCCAGCTCCCCCGTAATTGGTAAAGGATTTGAGCAGTTCTTC. Protein sequence: CASSPVIGKGFEQFF.

This clonotype was recorded many times. The chain is built from TRBV6-5 and TRBJ2-3; D gene unclear. The CDR3 contains 14 residues. From germline, CDR1 is MNHEY and CDR2 SVGAGI. Trimming took off 6 bases at V and 1 base at J, with 11 bases between the two ends. This chain's CDR3 is CASSRLGGTDTQYF. The CDR3 region has the DNA TGTGCCAGCAGCCGCCTCGGTGGCACAGATACGCAGTATTTT.

This clonotype was counted only a few times. A much more abundant neighbour one base away suggests this may be a read error. The V call is TRBV6-2 or TRBV6-3, the J call TRBJ1-1; D not certain. Germline loops: CDR1 MNHEY, CDR2 SVGEGT. There are 12 residues in the CDR3. The V gene lost 2 bases and the J gene lost 2 bases, with 3 bases spanning the gap. The chain's CDR3 is CASSYSNTEAFF. CDR3 nucleotide sequence: TGTGCCAGCAGTTACAGTAACACTGAAGCTTTCTTT.

The gene calls are TRBV12-3 or TRBV12-4 and TRBJ1-3; 8 bases fit TRBD1. The CDR3 covers 14 residues. Trimming cost V 5 bases and J 2 bases; bases outside gene matches: 2. The CDR3 DNA reads TGTGCCAGCAGTGGACAGGGTGCTGGAAACACCATATATTTT. Amino acids: CASSGQGAGNTIYF.

This chain uses TRBV5-1 with TRBJ2-7; TRBD1 agrees at 7 bases. Germline V CDR1 and CDR2: SGHRS, YFSETQ. This CDR3 region has 15 residues. The trim removed 3 bases at V and 0 bases at J, leaving 6 bases unmatched. The CDR3 DNA is TGCGCCAGCAGCTGGGGACAGTCGAGCTCCTACGAGCAGTACTTC. Protein sequence: CASSWGQSSSYEQYF.

In its sample, this clonotype was seen a few times. The rearrangement links TRBV4-2 to TRBJ2-1; 9 positions agree with TRBD2. Germline V CDR1 and CDR2: LGHNA, YNFKEQ. Losses at the gene ends were 1 base for V and 3 bases for J; bases not matched to a gene: 7. The CDR3 is made up of 17 amino acids. CDR3 nucleotide sequence: TGTGCCAGCAGCCAAGCCCAGGGGACTAGCTACTACAATGAGCAGTTCTTC. The encoded protein is CASSQAQGTSYYNEQFF.